These 4 T cell receptor beta chains came from one sample sequenced in a study of T cell responses to AZD1222 COVID-19 vaccine. Only in-frame clones appear in the TCRdb table, and some are missing; sequencing was by immunoSEQ multiplex PCR. The sample lists under 250,000 clones, about 92% occurring once. This specimen consisted of peripheral blood, obtained on day 0 of MenACWY control vaccination. These receptors all stem from an adult in good health.

The chain joins TRBV14 to TRBJ1-6; unclear D gene. Germline V gives CDR1 SGHDN, CDR2 FVKESK. The CDR3 runs to 13 residues. With 1 base removed from V and 11 bases from J, the gap between germline ends came to 9 bases. CDR3 in DNA: TGTGCCAGCAGCCAAGTCCTAGGAGCACCCCTCCACTTT. As protein: CASSQVLGAPLHF. Using reference TRBV14 and TRBJ1-6 for the parts outside the CDR3, the full variable domain is EAGVTQFPSHSVIEKGQTVTLRCDPISGHDNLYWYRRVMGKEIKFLLHFVKESKQDESGMPNNRFLAERTGGTYSTLKVQPAELEDSGVYFCASSQVLGAPLHFGNGTRLTVT.

This clone showed up just once. The rearrangement joins TRBV19 to TRBJ2-2; 7 nucleotides match TRBD1. The germline CDR1 and CDR2 sequences are LNHDA and SQIVND (reference sequence). V was clipped by 6 bases and J by 4 bases; unmatched bases: 14. There are 17 residues in the CDR3. This chain's CDR3 is CASSRAGAGGVTGELFF. As DNA, the CDR3 is TGTGCCAGTAGCCGCGCCGGCGCAGGGGGAGTCACCGGGGAGCTGTTTTTT. The entire variable domain, with the rest obtained from reference TRBV19 and TRBJ2-2, is as follows: DGGITQSPKYLFRKEGQNVTLSCEQNLNHDAMYWYRQDPGQGLRLIYYSQIVNDFQKGDIAEGYSVSREKKESFPLTVTSAQKNPTAFYLCASSRAGAGGVTGELFFGEGSRLTVL.

The chain carries TRBV3-1 (or the pseudogene TRBV3-2) and TRBJ1-6; D perhaps matches TRBD1 (5 bases). The CDR3 covers 14 residues. Germline values: CDR1 LGHDT, CDR2 YNNKEL (reference sequence). V was trimmed by 3 bases and J by 3 bases, leaving 6 bases between them. CDR3 loop: CASSQTDYNSPLHF. Here the CDR3 DNA reads TGTGCCAGCAGCCAGACAGACTATAATTCACCCCTCCACTTT.

The rearrangement joins TRBV12-3 or TRBV12-4 to TRBJ1-2, with D unclear. V was trimmed by 8 bases and J by 5 bases, leaving 12 bases between them. This CDR3 is built from 12 residues. Here the CDR3 DNA reads TGTGCCAGCCAGGTGCAGTCATATGGCTACACCTTC. This sequence encodes CASQVQSYGYTF.